The subject of this entry is one T cell receptor beta chain. The source of the sample is a study of shared clonotypes between healthy human individuals. The protocol was immunoSEQ multiplex PCR, while the TCRdb copy is restricted to in-frame clones and leaves out a portion. The data contain hundreds of thousands of clones, 95% to 98% of them singletons. This CDR3 contains 14 residues. Germline V gives CDR1 MDHEN, CDR2 SYDVKM. V was trimmed by 6 bases and J by 5 bases, leaving 15 bases between them. This TCR was recovered from a woman younger than 45 in good health. The source material was naive CD4+ T cells sorted from blood. Subset described: CD45RA+ positively selected. J is TRBJ2-3 and V is TRBV28; no clear D gene. The CDR3 here is CASRRFSLGDTQYF. The DNA for the CDR3 is TGTGCCAGCAGGCGGTTCTCGCTCGGAGATACGCAGTATTTT.